This T cell receptor beta chain was documented in a study of control samples from healthy donors and cancer patients. CDR1 is LNHDA, CDR2 SQIVND, per germline (reference sequence). The CDR3 is 18 residues long. V lost 6 bases, J lost 5 bases, and 15 bases stayed unmatched. Profiling relied on immunoSEQ multiplex PCR, and the TCRdb table lists in-frame clones only, not all of them. This table holds about 180,000 clones, around 87% found once. The rearrangement links TRBV19 to TRBJ2-6, with 8 positions matching TRBD1. The receptor's source is a woman aged 50 to 60 in good health. Sequenced: blood. The CDR3 coding sequence is TGTGCCAGTAGCCCTCCTGACAGGGGATCGACCCGGGCCAACGTCCTGACTTTC. Its translation is CASSPPDRGSTRANVLTF.